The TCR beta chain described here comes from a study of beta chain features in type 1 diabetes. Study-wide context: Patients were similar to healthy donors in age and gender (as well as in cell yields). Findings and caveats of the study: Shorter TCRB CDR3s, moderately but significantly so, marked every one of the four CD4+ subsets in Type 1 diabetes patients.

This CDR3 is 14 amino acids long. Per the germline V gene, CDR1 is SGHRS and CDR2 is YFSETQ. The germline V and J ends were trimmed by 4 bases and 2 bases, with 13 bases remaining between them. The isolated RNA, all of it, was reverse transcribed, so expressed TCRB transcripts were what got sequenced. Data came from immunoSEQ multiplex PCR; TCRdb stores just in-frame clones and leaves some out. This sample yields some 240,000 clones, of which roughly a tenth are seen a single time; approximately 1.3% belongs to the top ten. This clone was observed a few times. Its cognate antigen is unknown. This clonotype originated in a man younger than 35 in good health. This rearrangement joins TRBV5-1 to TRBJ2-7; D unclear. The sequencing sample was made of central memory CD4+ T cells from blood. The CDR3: CASSLVGSTYEQYF. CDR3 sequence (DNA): TGCGCCAGCAGCCTGGTAGGGTCTACCTACGAGCAGTACTTC.